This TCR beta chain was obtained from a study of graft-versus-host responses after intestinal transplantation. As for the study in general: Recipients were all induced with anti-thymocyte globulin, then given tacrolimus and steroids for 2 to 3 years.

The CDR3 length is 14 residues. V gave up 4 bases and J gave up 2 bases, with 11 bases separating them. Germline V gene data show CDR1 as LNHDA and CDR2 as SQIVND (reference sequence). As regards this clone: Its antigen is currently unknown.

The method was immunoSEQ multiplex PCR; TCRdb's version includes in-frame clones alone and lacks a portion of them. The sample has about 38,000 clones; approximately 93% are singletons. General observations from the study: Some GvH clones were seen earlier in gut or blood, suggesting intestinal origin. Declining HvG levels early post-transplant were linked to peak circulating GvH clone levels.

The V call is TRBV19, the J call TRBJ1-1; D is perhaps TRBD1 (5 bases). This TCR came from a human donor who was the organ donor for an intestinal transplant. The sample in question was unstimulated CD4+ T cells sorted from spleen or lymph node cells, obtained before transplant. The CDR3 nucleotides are TGTGCCAGTAGTAGGGGCAGGGAAAACACTGAAGCTTTCTTT. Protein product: CASSRGRENTEAFF.